This entry lists 4 T cell receptor beta chains sequenced from one sample in a study of neurological immune-mediated disorders (dated by TCRdb to the late 2010s). Library preparation used 5' RACE. The sample was run on an Illumina HiSeq 2500. Using fastp trimming at Q25 and MiXCR clonotype assembly, TCRdb reanalyzed the public sequencing data and kept in-frame beta chains. Every distinct CDR3 protein forms one entry, paired with its most common genes and DNA. The sample contains tens of thousands of distinct CDR3 sequences, around 3.5% of them found a single time. The top ten hold about 3% of the sample. The material sequenced was PBMCs. These receptors all stem from a woman in her fifties or sixties with multiple sclerosis.

At least ten counts were recorded for this clonotype. The rearrangement uses TRBV20-1 and TRBJ1-5, with TRBD1 matching over 8 bases. Per the germline V gene, CDR1 is DFQATT and CDR2 is SNEGSKA (reference sequence). The CDR3 loop spans 15 amino acids. J gave up 7 bases and V 0 bases, and 8 bases lay outside the gene matches. The CDR3 sequence: CSARDPTGVKQPQHF. In DNA form, the CDR3 reads TGCAGTGCTAGAGATCCGACAGGGGTGAAGCAGCCCCAGCATTTT.

In its sample, this clonotype was seen many times. The chain couples TRBV12-3 or TRBV12-4 to TRBJ1-5; a possible D gene is TRBD1 (5 bases). Between the trimmed V and J ends, which lost 3 bases and 6 bases, there was a span of 6 bases. The CDR3 is made up of 12 amino acids. The CDR3 DNA follows: TGTGCCAGCAGTTTCGGGGCTCAGCCCCAGCATTTT. As protein: CASSFGAQPQHF.

This clonotype came up many times. The chain carries TRBV4-3 and TRBJ1-1; D is perhaps TRBD1 (5 bases). The CDR3 has 16 residues. CDR1 is LGHNA and CDR2 is YSLEER in the germline V gene. Trimming removed 0 bases at V and 3 bases at J, with 14 bases between. CDR3 residues: CASSQDIRQSYTEAFF. CDR3 DNA: TGCGCCAGCAGCCAAGATATACGACAGAGTTACACTGAAGCTTTCTTT.

This clonotype was seen ten or more times. The V gene is TRBV28, the J gene TRBJ1-1; no definite D call. CDR3 size: 15 residues. Germline CDR1 is MDHEN and CDR2 is SYDVKM. V was trimmed by 1 base and J by 1 base, leaving 10 bases between them. The CDR3 nucleotides are TGTGCCAGCAGTTTATTTTCAGGAGGGAACACTGAAGCTTTCTTT. It codes for CASSLFSGGNTEAFF.